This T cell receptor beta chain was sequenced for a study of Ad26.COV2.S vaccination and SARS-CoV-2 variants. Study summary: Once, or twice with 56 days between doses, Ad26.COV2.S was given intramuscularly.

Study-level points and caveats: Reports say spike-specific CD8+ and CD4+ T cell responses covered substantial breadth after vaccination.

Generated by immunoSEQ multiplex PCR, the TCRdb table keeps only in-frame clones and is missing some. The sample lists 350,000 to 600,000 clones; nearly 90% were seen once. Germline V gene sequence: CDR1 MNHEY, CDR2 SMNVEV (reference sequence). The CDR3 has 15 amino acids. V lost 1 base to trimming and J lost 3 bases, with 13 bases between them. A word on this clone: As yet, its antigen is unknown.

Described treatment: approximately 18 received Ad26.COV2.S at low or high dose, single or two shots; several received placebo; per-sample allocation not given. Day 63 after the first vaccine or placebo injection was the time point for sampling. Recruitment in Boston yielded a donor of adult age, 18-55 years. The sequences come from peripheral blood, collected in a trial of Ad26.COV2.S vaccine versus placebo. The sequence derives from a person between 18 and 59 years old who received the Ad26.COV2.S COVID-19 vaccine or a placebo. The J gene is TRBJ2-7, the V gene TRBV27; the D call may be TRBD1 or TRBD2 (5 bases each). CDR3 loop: CASSLLGGTLYEQYF. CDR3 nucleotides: TGTGCCAGCAGTTTATTGGGTGGGACGCTCTACGAGCAGTACTTC.